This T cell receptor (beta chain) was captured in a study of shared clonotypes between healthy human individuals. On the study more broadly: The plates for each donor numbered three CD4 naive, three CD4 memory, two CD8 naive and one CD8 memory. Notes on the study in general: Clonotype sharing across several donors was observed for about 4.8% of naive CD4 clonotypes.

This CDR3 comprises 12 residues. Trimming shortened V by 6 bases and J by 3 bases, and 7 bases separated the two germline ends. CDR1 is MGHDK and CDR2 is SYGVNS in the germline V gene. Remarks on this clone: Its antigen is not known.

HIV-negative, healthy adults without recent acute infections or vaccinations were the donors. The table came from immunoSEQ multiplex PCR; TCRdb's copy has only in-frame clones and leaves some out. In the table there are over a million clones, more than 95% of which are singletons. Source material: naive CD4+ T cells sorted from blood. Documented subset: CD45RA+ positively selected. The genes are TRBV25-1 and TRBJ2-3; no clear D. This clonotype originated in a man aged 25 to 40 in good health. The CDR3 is CASSSSTDTQYF. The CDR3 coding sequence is TGTGCCAGCAGCTCTAGTACAGATACGCAGTATTTT. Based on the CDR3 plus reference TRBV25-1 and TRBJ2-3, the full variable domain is EADIYQTPRYLVIGTGKKITLECSQTMGHDKMYWYQQDPGMELHLIHYSYGVNSTEKGDLSSESTVSRIRTEHFPLTLESARPSHTSQYLCASSSSTDTQYFGPGTRLTVL.